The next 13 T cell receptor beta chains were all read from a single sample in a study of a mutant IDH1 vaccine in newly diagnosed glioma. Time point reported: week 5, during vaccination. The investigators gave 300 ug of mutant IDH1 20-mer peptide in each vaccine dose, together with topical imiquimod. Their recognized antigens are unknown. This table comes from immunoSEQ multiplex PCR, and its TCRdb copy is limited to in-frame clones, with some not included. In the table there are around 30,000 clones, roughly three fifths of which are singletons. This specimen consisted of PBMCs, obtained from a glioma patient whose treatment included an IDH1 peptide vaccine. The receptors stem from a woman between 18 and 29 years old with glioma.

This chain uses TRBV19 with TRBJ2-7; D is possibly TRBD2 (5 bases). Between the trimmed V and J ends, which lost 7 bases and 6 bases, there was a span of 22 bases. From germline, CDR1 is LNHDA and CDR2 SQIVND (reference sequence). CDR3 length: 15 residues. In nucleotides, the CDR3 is TGTGCCAGTACCGAGATTCGGACGGGAATGGGCGAGCAGTACTTC. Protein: CASTEIRTGMGEQYF.

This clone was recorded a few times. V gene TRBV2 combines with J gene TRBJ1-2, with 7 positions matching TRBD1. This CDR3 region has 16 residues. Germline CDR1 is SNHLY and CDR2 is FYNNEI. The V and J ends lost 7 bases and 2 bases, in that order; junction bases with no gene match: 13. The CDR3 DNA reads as TGTGCCAGCAAGCCCCCGTCCAGGGGGATCAACTATGGCTACACCTTC. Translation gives CASKPPSRGINYGYTF. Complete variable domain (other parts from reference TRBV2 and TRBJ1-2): EPEVTQTPSHQVTQMGQEVILRCVPISNHLYFYWYRQILGQKVEFLVSFYNNEISEKSEIFDDQFSVERPDGSNFTLKIRSTKLEDSAMYFCASKPPSRGINYGYTFGSGTRLTVV.

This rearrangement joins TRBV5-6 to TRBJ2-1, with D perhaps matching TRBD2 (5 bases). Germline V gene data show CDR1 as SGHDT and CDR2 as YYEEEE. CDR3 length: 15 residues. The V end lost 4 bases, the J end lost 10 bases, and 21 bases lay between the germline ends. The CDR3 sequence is CASSQDGVLRGEQFF. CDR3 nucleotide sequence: TGTGCCAGCAGCCAGGATGGGGTTCTCCGGGGAGAGCAGTTCTTC.

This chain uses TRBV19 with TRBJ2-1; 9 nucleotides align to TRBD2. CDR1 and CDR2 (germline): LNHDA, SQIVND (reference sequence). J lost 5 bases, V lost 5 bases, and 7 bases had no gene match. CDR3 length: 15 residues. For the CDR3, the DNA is TGTGCCAGTAGTGCCTCTAGCGGGGTACACAATGAGCAGTTCTTC. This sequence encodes CASSASSGVHNEQFF. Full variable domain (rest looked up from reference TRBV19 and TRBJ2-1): DGGITQSPKYLFRKEGQNVTLSCEQNLNHDAMYWYRQDPGQGLRLIYYSQIVNDFQKGDIAEGYSVSREKKESFPLTVTSAQKNPTAFYLCASSASSGVHNEQFFGPGTRLTVL.

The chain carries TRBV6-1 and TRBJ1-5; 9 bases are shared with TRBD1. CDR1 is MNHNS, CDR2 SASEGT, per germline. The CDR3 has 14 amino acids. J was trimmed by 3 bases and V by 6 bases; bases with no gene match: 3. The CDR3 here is CASSRTGANQPQHF. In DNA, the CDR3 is TGTGCCAGCAGCCGGACAGGGGCCAATCAGCCCCAGCATTTT.

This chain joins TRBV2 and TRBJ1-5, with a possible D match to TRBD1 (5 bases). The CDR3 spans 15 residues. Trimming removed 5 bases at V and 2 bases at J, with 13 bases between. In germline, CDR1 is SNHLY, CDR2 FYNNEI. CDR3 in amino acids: CASSPYRGGNQPQHF. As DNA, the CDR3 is TGTGCCAGCAGTCCGTATCGGGGGGGCAATCAGCCCCAGCATTTT.

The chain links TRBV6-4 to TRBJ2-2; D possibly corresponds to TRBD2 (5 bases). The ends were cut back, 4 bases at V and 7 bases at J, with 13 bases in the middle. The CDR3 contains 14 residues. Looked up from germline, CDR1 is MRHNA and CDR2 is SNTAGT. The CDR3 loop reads CASSAGPEGGELFF. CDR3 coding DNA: TGTGCCAGCAGTGCCGGTCCCGAGGGCGGGGAGCTGTTTTTT.

The CDR3, as DNA: TGTGCCAGCAGCTTGTCCCCGGGACAGGGGGCCTATAGCAATCAGCCCCAGCATTTT. As protein: CASSLSPGQGAYSNQPQHF. This chain uses TRBV7-2 with TRBJ1-5; 12 bases fit TRBD1. The CDR3 is made up of 19 amino acids. Germline V gene lookup returns CDR1 SGHTA and CDR2 FQGNSA. Trimming removed 3 bases from V and 0 bases from J; junction bases left unmatched: 9.

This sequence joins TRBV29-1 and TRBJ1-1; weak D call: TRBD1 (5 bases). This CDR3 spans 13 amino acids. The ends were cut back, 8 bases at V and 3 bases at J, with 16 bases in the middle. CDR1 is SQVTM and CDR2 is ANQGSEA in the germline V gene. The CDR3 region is CSSFVGGDTEAFF. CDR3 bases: TGCAGCTCTTTCGTGGGGGGTGACACTGAAGCTTTCTTT.

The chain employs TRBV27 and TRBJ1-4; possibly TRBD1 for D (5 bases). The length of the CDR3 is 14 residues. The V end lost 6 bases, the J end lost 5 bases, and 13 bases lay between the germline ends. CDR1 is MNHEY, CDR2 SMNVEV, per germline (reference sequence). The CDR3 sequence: CASSKQASNEKLFF. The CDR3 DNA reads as TGTGCCAGCAGCAAACAGGCTAGCAATGAAAAACTGTTTTTT. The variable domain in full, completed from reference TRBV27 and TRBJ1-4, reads EAQVTQNPRYLITVTGKKLTVTCSQNMNHEYMSWYRQDPGLGLRQIYYSMNVEVTDKGDVPEGYKVSRKEKRNFPLILESPSPNQTSLYFCASSKQASNEKLFFGSGTQLSVL.

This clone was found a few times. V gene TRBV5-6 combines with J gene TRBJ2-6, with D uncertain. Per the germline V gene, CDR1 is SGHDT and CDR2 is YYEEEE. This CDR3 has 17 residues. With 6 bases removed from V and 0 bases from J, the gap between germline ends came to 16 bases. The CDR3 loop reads CASTLGSLDSGANVLTF. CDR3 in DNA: TGTGCCAGCACATTGGGATCCCTGGACTCTGGGGCCAACGTCCTGACTTTC.

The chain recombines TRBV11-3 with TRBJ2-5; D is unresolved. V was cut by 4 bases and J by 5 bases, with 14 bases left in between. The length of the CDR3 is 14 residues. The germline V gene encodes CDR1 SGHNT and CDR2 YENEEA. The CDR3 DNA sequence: TGTGCCAGCAGCTATACTCGCAACTGGGAGACCCAGTACTTC. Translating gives CASSYTRNWETQYF.

This CDR3 is CAISEYCYVPWLRQPYSYEQYF. CDR3 DNA: TGTGCCATCAGTGAGTATTGTTATGTGCCTTGGCTCCGACAACCTTATTCCTACGAGCAGTACTTC. V gene TRBV10-3 combines with J gene TRBJ2-7, with D unclear. Germline values: CDR1 ENHRY, CDR2 SYGVKD. CDR3 size: 22 residues. V shed 1 base and J shed 1 base, with 32 bases lying between them.